This is a list of T cell receptor beta chains from one sample in a study of cytomegalovirus exposure and HLA in healthy donors. Only in-frame clones appear in the TCRdb table, and some are missing; sequencing was by immunoSEQ multiplex PCR. This sample's table reports 60,000 to 90,000 clones. The sequenced material came from PBMCs. These receptors all stem from a woman in her forties in good health and CMV-seropositive. Both conserved end residues are part of each CDR3. A D gene is named only where the DNA matches it firmly.

j_gene: TRBJ2-7
v_gene: TRBV28
len: 15
d_gene: TRBD1
CDR3aa: CATTFRQGDGQEQYF
CDR3nt: TGTGCCACCACCTTCCGACAGGGGGACGGTCAGGAGCAGTACTTC

j_gene: TRBJ1-1
v_gene: TRBV23-1
len: 16
d_gene: TRBD1
CDR3aa: CASSHPGDRDYTEAFF
CDR3nt: TGCGCCAGCAGTCACCCGGGCGACAGGGATTACACTGAAGCTTTCTTT

j_gene: TRBJ1-5
v_gene: TRBV7-2
len: 13
d_gene: NA
CDR3aa: CASSLRVGQPQHF
CDR3nt: TGTGCCAGCAGCTTGCGGGTCGGTCAGCCCCAGCATTTT

j_gene: TRBJ2-5
v_gene: TRBV4-2
len: 15
d_gene: TRBD2
CDR3aa: CASSRGGYGGETQYF
CDR3nt: TGTGCCAGCAGCCGGGGGGGGTATGGCGGGGAGACCCAGTACTTC

j_gene: TRBJ1-5
v_gene: TRBV7-9
len: 13
d_gene: NA
CDR3aa: CASSLDRAQPQHF
CDR3nt: TGTGCCAGCAGCTTAGACAGGGCACAGCCCCAGCATTTT

j_gene: TRBJ1-2
v_gene: TRBV7-9
len: 13
d_gene: TRBD1
CDR3aa: CASSHRGLYGYTF
CDR3nt: TGTGCCAGCAGCCACAGGGGGCTCTATGGCTACACCTTC

j_gene: TRBJ2-7
v_gene: TRBV5-1
len: 14
d_gene: TRBD2
CDR3aa: CASWTGTSGMRQYF
CDR3nt: TGCGCCAGCTGGACTGGGACTAGCGGGATGCGGCAGTACTTC

j_gene: TRBJ2-7
v_gene: TRBV6-6
len: 14
d_gene: NA
CDR3aa: CASSDRVGGYEQYF
CDR3nt: TGTGCCAGCAGCGACAGGGTCGGGGGCTACGAGCAGTACTTC

j_gene: TRBJ2-2
v_gene: TRBV25-1
len: 17
d_gene: NA
CDR3aa: CASSGGGTGPFAGELFF
CDR3nt: TGTGCCAGCAGTGGGGGAGGGACAGGCCCATTTGCCGGGGAGCTGTTTTTT

j_gene: TRBJ1-2
v_gene: TRBV6-1
len: 14
d_gene: NA
CDR3aa: CASSLDLVTYGYTF
CDR3nt: TGTGCCAGCAGTTTAGATCTAGTTACCTATGGCTACACCTTC

j_gene: TRBJ1-2
v_gene: TRBV4-3
len: 18
d_gene: NA
CDR3aa: CASSQAQGLQLGGYGYTF
CDR3nt: TGCGCCAGCAGCCAAGCGCAGGGACTGCAGCTAGGAGGGTATGGCTACACCTTC

j_gene: TRBJ2-3
v_gene: TRBV5-1
len: 15
d_gene: TRBD1
CDR3aa: CASSLAGGQSDTQYF
CDR3nt: TGCGCCAGCAGCTTGGCAGGGGGCCAGTCAGATACGCAGTATTTT

j_gene: TRBJ1-1
v_gene: TRBV11-2
len: 16
d_gene: NA
CDR3aa: CASSYAPGIENTEAFF
CDR3nt: TGTGCCAGCAGCTACGCCCCAGGGATCGAGAACACTGAAGCTTTCTTT

j_gene: TRBJ2-1
v_gene: TRBV4-3
len: 12
d_gene: NA
CDR3aa: CASSHLNNEQFF
CDR3nt: TGCGCCAGCAGCCATCTTAACAATGAGCAGTTCTTC

j_gene: TRBJ2-1
v_gene: TRBV7-9
len: 17
d_gene: NA
CDR3aa: CASSRGLRDFSSNEQFF
CDR3nt: TGTGCCAGCAGTCGAGGGCTCCGGGACTTCTCCTCCAATGAGCAGTTCTTC

j_gene: TRBJ1-1
v_gene: TRBV11-2
len: 13
d_gene: NA
CDR3aa: CASRWEINTEAFF
CDR3nt: TGTGCCAGCAGATGGGAGATCAACACTGAAGCTTTCTTT

j_gene: TRBJ2-2
v_gene: TRBV6-5
len: 14
d_gene: TRBD1
CDR3aa: CASSLWTGGGELFF
CDR3nt: TGTGCCAGCAGTCTTTGGACAGGGGGCGGGGAGCTGTTTTTT

j_gene: TRBJ2-3
v_gene: TRBV5-1
len: 15
d_gene: NA
CDR3aa: CATSPLGPSTDTQYF
CDR3nt: TGCGCCACCTCCCCTTTGGGGCCTAGCACAGATACGCAGTATTTT

j_gene: TRBJ2-3
v_gene: TRBV9
len: 15
d_gene: NA
CDR3aa: CASSPGGATTDTQYF
CDR3nt: TGTGCCAGCAGCCCTGGCGGGGCCACCACAGATACGCAGTATTTT

j_gene: TRBJ1-2
v_gene: TRBV2
len: 15
d_gene: TRBD1
CDR3aa: CASSDFSGTGGGYTF
CDR3nt: TGTGCCAGCAGTGATTTTTCCGGGACAGGGGGAGGCTACACCTTC

j_gene: TRBJ2-7
v_gene: TRBV10-3
len: 15
d_gene: NA
CDR3aa: CAISDERAISYEQYF
CDR3nt: TGTGCCATCAGTGATGAGAGGGCCATAAGTTACGAGCAGTACTTC

j_gene: TRBJ2-5
v_gene: TRBV9
len: 12
d_gene: NA
CDR3aa: CASSSGLETQYF
CDR3nt: TGTGCCAGCAGCAGCGGGTTGGAGACCCAGTACTTC

j_gene: TRBJ1-2
v_gene: TRBV5-5
len: 15
d_gene: TRBD1
CDR3aa: CASRLGTVANYGYTF
CDR3nt: TGTGCCAGCAGGTTGGGGACAGTAGCTAACTATGGCTACACCTTC

j_gene: TRBJ2-3
v_gene: TRBV7-2
len: 15
d_gene: NA
CDR3aa: CASSENRELSDTQYF
CDR3nt: TGTGCCAGCAGCGAAAACAGGGAATTATCAGATACGCAGTATTTT

j_gene: TRBJ2-1
v_gene: TRBV27
len: 15
d_gene: TRBD2
CDR3aa: CASSTRGSSYNEQFF
CDR3nt: TGTGCCAGCAGTACGCGGGGGAGCTCCTACAATGAGCAGTTCTTC

j_gene: TRBJ1-5
v_gene: TRBV19
len: 15
d_gene: NA
CDR3aa: CASSDGVSRDQPQHF
CDR3nt: TGTGCCAGTAGTGACGGCGTGTCCAGGGATCAGCCCCAGCATTTT

j_gene: TRBJ2-7
v_gene: TRBV6-1
len: 15
d_gene: TRBD1
CDR3aa: CASSETTGSSYEQYF
CDR3nt: TGTGCCAGCAGTGAAACGACAGGGAGCTCCTACGAGCAGTACTTC

j_gene: TRBJ1-1
v_gene: TRBV5-1
len: 14
d_gene: TRBD1
CDR3aa: CASSFGTGGSEAFF
CDR3nt: TGCGCCAGCAGCTTTGGGACAGGGGGCTCTGAAGCTTTCTTT

j_gene: TRBJ2-7
v_gene: TRBV5-1
len: 14
d_gene: NA
CDR3aa: CASSLAELQARQYF
CDR3nt: TGCGCCAGCAGCTTGGCTGAGCTCCAGGCGAGACAGTACTTC

j_gene: TRBJ2-1
v_gene: TRBV13
len: 15
d_gene: TRBD2
CDR3aa: CASSLRPSGYNEQFF
CDR3nt: TGTGCCAGCAGCTTAAGGCCTAGCGGATACAATGAGCAGTTCTTC

j_gene: TRBJ2-5
v_gene: TRBV9
len: 15
d_gene: TRBD2
CDR3aa: CASSAPGTSRETQYF
CDR3nt: TGTGCCAGCAGCGCCCCCGGGACTAGCCGAGAGACCCAGTACTTC

j_gene: TRBJ2-2
v_gene: TRBV5-1
len: 16
d_gene: TRBD1
CDR3aa: CASSLETGQNTGELFF
CDR3nt: TGCGCCAGCAGCTTGGAGACAGGGCAGAACACCGGGGAGCTGTTTTTT

j_gene: TRBJ2-7
v_gene: TRBV29-1
len: 11
d_gene: NA
CDR3aa: CSVERSYEQYF
CDR3nt: TGCAGCGTTGAGCGGAGCTACGAGCAGTACTTC

j_gene: TRBJ1-1
v_gene: TRBV5-1
len: 16
d_gene: NA
CDR3aa: CASSSQSGSRVTEAFF
CDR3nt: TGCGCCAGCAGCTCGCAGTCGGGGAGTAGGGTTACTGAAGCTTTCTTT

j_gene: TRBJ2-5
v_gene: TRBV29-1
len: 15
d_gene: TRBD1
CDR3aa: CSCEFRDRRGETQYF
CDR3nt: TGCAGCTGTGAGTTCCGGGACAGGCGAGGAGAGACCCAGTACTTC

j_gene: TRBJ1-2
v_gene: TRBV4-1
len: 15
d_gene: TRBD1
CDR3aa: CASSLDRGNNYGYTF
CDR3nt: TGCGCCAGCAGCTTAGACAGGGGGAATAACTATGGCTACACCTTC

j_gene: TRBJ1-5
v_gene: TRBV6-5
len: 14
d_gene: NA
CDR3aa: CASSPQYSNQPQHF
CDR3nt: TGTGCCAGCAGTCCACAGTATAGCAATCAGCCCCAGCATTTT

j_gene: TRBJ2-5
v_gene: TRBV21-1
len: 16
d_gene: NA
CDR3aa: CASSKANEEDQETQYF
CDR3nt: TGTGCCAGCAGCAAAGCCAATGAGGAAGACCAAGAGACCCAGTACTTC

j_gene: TRBJ1-1
v_gene: TRBV28
len: 18
d_gene: NA
CDR3aa: CASSLSYTSGFMNTEAFF
CDR3nt: TGTGCCAGCAGTTTATCCTACACCTCAGGGTTCATGAACACTGAAGCTTTCTTT

j_gene: TRBJ1-1
v_gene: TRBV28
len: 11
d_gene: NA
CDR3aa: CASSFVAEAFF
CDR3nt: TGTGCCAGCAGTTTTGTAGCAGAAGCTTTCTTT

j_gene: TRBJ2-1
v_gene: TRBV11-2
len: 14
d_gene: TRBD1
CDR3aa: CASSLRTGSNEQFF
CDR3nt: TGTGCCAGCAGCTTAAGGACAGGGAGTAATGAGCAGTTCTTC

j_gene: TRBJ1-2
v_gene: TRBV12-5
len: 14
d_gene: NA
CDR3aa: CASGLAQGLYGYTF
CDR3nt: TGTGCTAGTGGTTTGGCTCAGGGACTCTATGGCTACACCTTC

j_gene: TRBJ2-5
v_gene: TRBV5-1
len: 16
d_gene: NA
CDR3aa: CASSPGAGLRQETQYF
CDR3nt: TGCGCCAGCAGCCCAGGTGCGGGACTCAGACAAGAGACCCAGTACTTC